This TCR beta chain emerged from a study of post-analysis software for immune sequencing data (dated by TCRdb to between 2014 and 2017). About the study as a whole: Relapsing-remitting, secondary progressive and progressive-relapsing multiple sclerosis were recorded as disease courses, and subtype annotation was lacking for some patients. The multiple sclerosis patient repertoires were compared with about a dozen previously published healthy control repertoires from donors aged roughly 6 to 27 years. A subset of samples was prepared in parallel using single-end sample barcoding, then pooled and co-amplified after Illumina adapter ligation. The investigation overall reported the following: Significantly higher frequencies in patients than in controls were found for roughly five TRBV segments, including TRBV5-6, TRBV5-1 and TRBV20-1. Direct clustering with F measure revealed strong co-clustering of samples prepared in the same batch, which led to a batch-effect correction. Normalized Chao1 diversity was significantly lower in multiple sclerosis patients than controls, suggesting substantial peripheral T-cell clonal expansion. The control group was slightly older than the multiple sclerosis patient group.

About this clonotype: The clone's antigen remains unknown. No quality values exist for individual bases; no much larger clone is one base distant.

The library relied on PCR. Instrument used: Illumina HiSeq 2500. Unique molecular identifiers were incorporated into TCR beta cDNA libraries to reduce PCR and sequencing biases. Roughly 0.5 million cDNA molecules were obtained per 1 to 10 million input T cells, so each molecule approximated one T cell. Patient libraries were prepared and sequenced with the same protocol used for the earlier healthy control dataset. Within a given batch, samples were prepared together, multiplexed and sequenced on the same HiSeq lane. The paper's data handling went like this. MIGEC was used to process the raw barcoded reads, and molecular identifier groups with only a single read were discarded before consensus assembly and CDR3 extraction. VDJtools was used for post-analysis of the clonotype tables, and diversity was normalized by down-sampling every dataset to the size of the smallest sample. Repertoire overlap clustering matched CDR3 amino acid but not nucleotide sequences to correct batch-related cross-sample contamination. TCRdb reprocessing: public reads trimmed at Q25 with fastp, clones called with MiXCR, in-frame beta chains kept. Rows merge per CDR3 protein into single entries with the most common DNA and genes. These V and J calls originate from TCRdb's pipeline instead of the authors' own analysis. The sample table holds about 560,000 distinct CDR3 sequences, of which 44% were seen once. The ten largest make up under 2% of the sample.

Trimming costs V 6 bases and J 6 bases, and their ends lie 12 bases apart. Its CDR3 holds 14 amino acids, cysteine through phenylalanine. This entry keeps only the CDR3 DNA: 42 bases, framed from base 1. To demonstrate the VDJtools post-analysis software, the study profiled TCR beta repertoires from the peripheral blood of about a dozen young patients with multiple sclerosis. The multiple sclerosis patients were children and adolescents between roughly 6 and 16 years of age. The chain links TRBV12-3 or TRBV12-4 with TRBJ1-6, with no D gene named confidently. The sample consisted of blood. The receptor's source is a girl aged 5-17 years with multiple sclerosis. The CDR3 reads as follows: CASRLPGFNSPLHF. At the DNA level, the sequence is TGTGCCAGCAGGCTCCCCGGCTTTAATTCACCCCTCCACTTT.